This TCR beta chain was captured by sequencing in a study of control samples from healthy donors and cancer patients. Germline lookup yields CDR1 WSHSY and CDR2 SAAADI. CDR3 length: 15 amino acids. The V gene lost 2 bases and the J gene lost 2 bases, with 12 bases spanning the gap. TCRdb keeps only in-frame clones here, not all; method: immunoSEQ multiplex PCR. Among 150,000 to 200,000 clones listed, roughly 94% were seen once. The chain combines TRBV10-2 with TRBJ1-1, with no clear D. Sequenced material: blood. This TCR was sampled from a woman aged 18-35 years in good health. CDR3 in amino acids: CASSEIAGSNTEAFF. Here the CDR3 DNA reads TGCGCCAGCAGTGAGATAGCGGGGAGTAACACTGAAGCTTTCTTT.